Listed below are T cell receptor beta chains from one sample, sequenced in a study of cytomegalovirus exposure and HLA in healthy donors. The assay was immunoSEQ multiplex PCR, and TCRdb's table has in-frame clones only and misses some. This repertoire includes tens of thousands of clones. What was sequenced was PBMCs. The source of these receptors is a man aged 18 to 29 in good health and CMV-seropositive. Each CDR3 is given with its conserved first and last residue. D genes are given only for firm matches.

V gene	J gene	D gene	CDR3 protein	CDR3 DNA
TRBV28	TRBJ2-2	TRBD1	CASSFPGQGRRAGELFF	TGTGCCAGCAGTTTTCCGGGACAGGGAAGGAGGGCCGGGGAGCTGTTTTTT
TRBV5-6	TRBJ2-1	.	CASSSVDRAWDYEQFF	TGTGCCAGCAGCTCGGTCGACAGGGCTTGGGACTATGAGCAGTTCTTC
TRBV30	TRBJ1-5	.	CAWSKGRSGQPQHF	TGTGCCTGGAGTAAAGGGAGGTCAGGTCAGCCCCAGCATTTT
TRBV5-1	TRBJ1-3	TRBD1	CASSQRGQRGNTIYF	TGCGCCAGCAGCCAAAGGGGACAGCGAGGAAACACCATATATTTT
TRBV4-1	TRBJ2-5	TRBD1	CASSLLPGQGQETQYF	TGCGCCAGCAGCCTCCTACCGGGACAGGGTCAAGAGACCCAGTACTTC
TRBV2	TRBJ1-4	TRBD1	CASSSFGQGNGKLFF	TGTGCCAGCAGTTCTTTCGGACAGGGGAATGGAAAACTGTTTTTT
TRBV29-1	TRBJ1-1	.	CSVEYRYQIMNTEAFF	TGCAGCGTTGAATACAGGTACCAAATAATGAACACTGAAGCTTTCTTT
TRBV27	TRBJ2-1	TRBD2	CASSLFGGSVDEQFF	TGTGCCAGCAGTTTATTTGGCGGGAGTGTCGATGAGCAGTTCTTC
TRBV7-2	TRBJ2-3	TRBD1	CASSLRGQYTDTQYF	TGTGCCAGCAGCTTAAGGGGACAGTACACAGATACGCAGTATTTT
TRBV16	TRBJ2-7	.	CASSQARSYEQYF	TGTGCCAGCAGCCAGGCCCGCTCCTACGAGCAGTACTTC